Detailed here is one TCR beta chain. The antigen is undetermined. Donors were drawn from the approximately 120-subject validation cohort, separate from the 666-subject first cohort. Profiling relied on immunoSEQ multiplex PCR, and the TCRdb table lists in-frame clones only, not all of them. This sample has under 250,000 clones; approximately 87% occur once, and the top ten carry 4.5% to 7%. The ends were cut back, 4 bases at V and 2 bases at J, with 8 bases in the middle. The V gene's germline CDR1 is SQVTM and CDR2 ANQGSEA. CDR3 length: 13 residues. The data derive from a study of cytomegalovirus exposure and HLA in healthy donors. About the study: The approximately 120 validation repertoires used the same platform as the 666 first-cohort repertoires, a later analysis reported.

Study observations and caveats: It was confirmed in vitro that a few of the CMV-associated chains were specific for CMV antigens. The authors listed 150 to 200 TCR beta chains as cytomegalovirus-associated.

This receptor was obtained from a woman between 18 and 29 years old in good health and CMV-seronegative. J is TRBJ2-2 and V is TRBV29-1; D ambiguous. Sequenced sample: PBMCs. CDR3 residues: CSVGVRNTGELFF. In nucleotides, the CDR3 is TGCAGCGTTGGGGTCAGAAACACCGGGGAGCTGTTTTTT.